These T cell receptor beta chains were read from a single sample in a study of CD8 T cells in ankylosing spondylitis. TCRdb re-analysed the 5' RACE reads in MiXCR, keeping a single row per CDR3 protein. Of hundreds of thousands of distinct CDR3 sequences listed, 17% are singletons. Sequencing was done on a sample of blood, either unsorted or a sorted T cell fraction (not recorded which). These receptors were taken from a male donor with ankylosing spondylitis. The CDR3 runs from the conserved cysteine through the conserved F or W. D genes are given only for firm matches. Rows may omit the clone size; those that give it use once, few, many or a size class.

v_call: TRBV2
clone_size: few
d_call: NA
j_call: TRBJ1-1
cdr3_nt: TGTGCCAACAAGCGAGACAGCAACACTGAAGCTTTCTTT
cdr3_aa: CANKRDSNTEAFF

v_call: TRBV3-1
clone_size: few
d_call: TRBD1
j_call: TRBJ1-6
cdr3_nt: TGTGCCAGCAGAGGACAGGGGATGCCGTCACCCCTCCACTTT
cdr3_aa: CASRGQGMPSPLHF

v_call: TRBV5-1
clone_size: NA
d_call: NA
j_call: TRBJ1-3
cdr3_nt: TGCGCCAGCAGCTTGGAAGGGGGAAAGGGAAACACCATATATTTT
cdr3_aa: CASSLEGGKGNTIYF

v_call: TRBV18
clone_size: few
d_call: NA
j_call: TRBJ2-5
cdr3_nt: TGTGCCAGCTCACAAACGCACGGAGAGACCCAGTACTTC
cdr3_aa: CASSQTHGETQYF

v_call: TRBV14
clone_size: NA
d_call: NA
j_call: TRBJ2-1
cdr3_nt: TGTGCCAGCAGCACCCCAGCCAATGAGCAGTTCTTC
cdr3_aa: CASSTPANEQFF

v_call: TRBV7-3
clone_size: NA
d_call: NA
j_call: TRBJ1-1
cdr3_nt: TGTGCCAGCAGCTTAAAGGGAACCACGGGGGCTTTCTTT
cdr3_aa: CASSLKGTTGAFF

v_call: TRBV27
clone_size: NA
d_call: NA
j_call: TRBJ2-2
cdr3_nt: TGTGCCAGCAGTTCCGGGACCCATGCCCGGGGGGAGCTGTTTTTT
cdr3_aa: CASSSGTHARGELFF

v_call: TRBV20-1
clone_size: NA
d_call: NA
j_call: TRBJ1-1
cdr3_nt: TGCAGTGCGACTCCGAATCAGTATTTGGCTGAAGCTTTCTTT
cdr3_aa: CSATPNQYLAEAFF

v_call: TRBV7-8
clone_size: NA
d_call: NA
j_call: TRBJ2-3
cdr3_nt: TGTGCCAGCAGCTTAGGGAGTGTGGGGGTAGATACGCAGTATTTT
cdr3_aa: CASSLGSVGVDTQYF

v_call: TRBV20-1
clone_size: NA
d_call: TRBD2
j_call: TRBJ2-5
cdr3_nt: TGCAGTGCCCTGGCGGGGGGGTTGGTAAAAGAGACCCAGTACTTC
cdr3_aa: CSALAGGLVKETQYF

v_call: TRBV20-1
clone_size: NA
d_call: TRBD1
j_call: TRBJ1-1
cdr3_nt: TGCAGTGGTAAGGACAGGGCGGCGAACACTGAAGCTTTCTTT
cdr3_aa: CSGKDRAANTEAFF

v_call: TRBV7-3
clone_size: few
d_call: TRBD2
j_call: TRBJ2-1
cdr3_nt: TGTGCCAGCAGCCCGTCCCTGGGCGGGGGGACTTACAATGAGCAGTTCTTC
cdr3_aa: CASSPSLGGGTYNEQFF

v_call: TRBV20-1
clone_size: few
d_call: TRBD2
j_call: TRBJ2-1
cdr3_nt: TGCAGTGCTAACCGCGGACTAGCGGCTTACAATGAGCAGTTCTTC
cdr3_aa: CSANRGLAAYNEQFF

v_call: TRBV29-1
clone_size: many
d_call: TRBD2
j_call: TRBJ2-5
cdr3_nt: TGCAGCGTTGAAGGAAGACTAGCCATCCAAGAGACCCAGTACTTC
cdr3_aa: CSVEGRLAIQETQYF

v_call: TRBV29-1
clone_size: many
d_call: TRBD2
j_call: TRBJ2-1
cdr3_nt: TGCAGCGTTCGGGCTAGCGGGAGGGTTGAGCAGTTCTTC
cdr3_aa: CSVRASGRVEQFF

v_call: TRBV25-1
clone_size: NA
d_call: TRBD1
j_call: TRBJ2-5
cdr3_nt: TGTGCCAGCGGGGACAGGGGAGTCCAAGAGACCCAGTACTTC
cdr3_aa: CASGDRGVQETQYF

v_call: TRBV19
clone_size: NA
d_call: NA
j_call: TRBJ2-1
cdr3_nt: TGTGCCAGTAGTATCCGCGGGCAATCCTACAATGAGCAGTTCTTC
cdr3_aa: CASSIRGQSYNEQFF

v_call: TRBV20-1
clone_size: NA
d_call: NA
j_call: TRBJ1-2
cdr3_nt: TGCAGTGCTAGACCTCAATTCCAACAGGGAGAGCACTATGGCTACACCTTC
cdr3_aa: CSARPQFQQGEHYGYTF